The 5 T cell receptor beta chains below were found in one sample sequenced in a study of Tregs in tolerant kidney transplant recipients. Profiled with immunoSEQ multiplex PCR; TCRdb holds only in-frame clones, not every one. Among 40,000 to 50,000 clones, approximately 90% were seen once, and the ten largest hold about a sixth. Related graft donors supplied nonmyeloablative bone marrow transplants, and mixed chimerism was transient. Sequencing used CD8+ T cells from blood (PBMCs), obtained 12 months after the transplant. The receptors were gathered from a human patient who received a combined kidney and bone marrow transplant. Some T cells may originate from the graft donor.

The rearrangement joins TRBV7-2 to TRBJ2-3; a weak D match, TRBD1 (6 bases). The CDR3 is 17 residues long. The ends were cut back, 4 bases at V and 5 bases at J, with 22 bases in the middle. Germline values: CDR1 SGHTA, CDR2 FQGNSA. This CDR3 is CASSSVYLGGGEDTQYF. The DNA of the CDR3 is TGTGCCAGCAGCTCAGTCTACCTAGGGGGTGGGGAAGATACGCAGTATTTT.

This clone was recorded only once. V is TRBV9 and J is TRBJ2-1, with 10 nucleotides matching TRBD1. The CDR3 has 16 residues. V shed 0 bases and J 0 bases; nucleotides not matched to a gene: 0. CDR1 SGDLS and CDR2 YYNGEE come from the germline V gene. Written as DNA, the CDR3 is TGTGCCAGCAGCGTAGGGACAGGGGGCTCCTACAATGAGCAGTTCTTC. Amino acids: CASSVGTGGSYNEQFF.

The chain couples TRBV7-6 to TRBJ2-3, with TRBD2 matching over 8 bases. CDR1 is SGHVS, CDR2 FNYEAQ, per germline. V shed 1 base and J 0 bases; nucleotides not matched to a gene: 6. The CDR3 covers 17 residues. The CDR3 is CASSLEKAGVSTDTQYF. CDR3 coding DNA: TGTGCCAGCAGCTTAGAGAAAGCGGGGGTGAGCACAGATACGCAGTATTTT.

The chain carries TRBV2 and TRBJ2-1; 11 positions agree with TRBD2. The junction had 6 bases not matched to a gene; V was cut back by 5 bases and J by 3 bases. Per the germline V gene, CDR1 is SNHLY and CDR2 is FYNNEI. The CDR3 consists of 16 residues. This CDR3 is CASSSTSGGNYNEQFF. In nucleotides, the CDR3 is TGTGCCAGCAGTTCAACTAGCGGGGGAAACTACAATGAGCAGTTCTTC.

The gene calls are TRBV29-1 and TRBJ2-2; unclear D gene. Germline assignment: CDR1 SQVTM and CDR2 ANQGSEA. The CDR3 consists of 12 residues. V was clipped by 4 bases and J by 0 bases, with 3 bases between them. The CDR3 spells CSVVSNTGELFF. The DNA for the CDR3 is TGCAGCGTTGTATCGAACACCGGGGAGCTGTTTTTT.